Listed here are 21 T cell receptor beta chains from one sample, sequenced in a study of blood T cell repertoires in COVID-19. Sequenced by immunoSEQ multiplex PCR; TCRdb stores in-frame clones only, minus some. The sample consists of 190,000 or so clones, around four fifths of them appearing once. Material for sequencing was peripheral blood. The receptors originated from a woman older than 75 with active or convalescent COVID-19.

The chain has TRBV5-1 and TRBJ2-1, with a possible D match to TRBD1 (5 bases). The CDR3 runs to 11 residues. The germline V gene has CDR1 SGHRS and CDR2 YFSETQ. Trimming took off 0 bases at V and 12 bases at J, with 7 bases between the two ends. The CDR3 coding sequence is TGCGCCAGCAGCTTGGACCAGGGGCAGTTCTTC. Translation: CASSLDQGQFF. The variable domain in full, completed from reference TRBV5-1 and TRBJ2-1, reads KAGVTQTPRYLIKTRGQQVTLSCSPISGHRSVSWYQQTPGQGLQFLFEYFSETQRNKGNFPGRFSGRQFSNSRSEMNVSTLELGDSALYLCASSLDQGQFFGPGTRLTVL.

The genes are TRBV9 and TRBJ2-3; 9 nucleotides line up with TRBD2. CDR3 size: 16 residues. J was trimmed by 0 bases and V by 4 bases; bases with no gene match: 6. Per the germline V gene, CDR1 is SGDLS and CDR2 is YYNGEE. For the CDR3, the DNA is TGTGCCAGCAGCTCTCGCCTAGCGGGGAGCACAGATACGCAGTATTTT. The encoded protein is CASSSRLAGSTDTQYF.

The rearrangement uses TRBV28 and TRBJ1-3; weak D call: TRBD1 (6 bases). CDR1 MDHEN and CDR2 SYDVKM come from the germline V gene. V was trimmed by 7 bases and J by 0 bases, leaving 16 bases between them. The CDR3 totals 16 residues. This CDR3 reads CASTGDLVISGNTIYF. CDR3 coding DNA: TGTGCCAGCACAGGGGATTTGGTAATCTCTGGAAACACCATATATTTT.

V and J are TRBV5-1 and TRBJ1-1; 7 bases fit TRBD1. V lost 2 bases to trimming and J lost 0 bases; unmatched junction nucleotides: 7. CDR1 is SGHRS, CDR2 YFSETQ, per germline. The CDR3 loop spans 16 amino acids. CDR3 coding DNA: TGCGCCAGCAGCTTACAGGGGACACGCATGAACACTGAAGCTTTCTTT. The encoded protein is CASSLQGTRMNTEAFF.

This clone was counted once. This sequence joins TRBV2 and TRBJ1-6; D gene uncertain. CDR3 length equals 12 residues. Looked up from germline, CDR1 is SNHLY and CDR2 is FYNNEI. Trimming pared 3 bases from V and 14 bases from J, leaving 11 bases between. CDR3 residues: CASSDWSSALHF. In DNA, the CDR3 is TGTGCCAGCAGTGACTGGTCCTCGGCCCTCCACTTT.

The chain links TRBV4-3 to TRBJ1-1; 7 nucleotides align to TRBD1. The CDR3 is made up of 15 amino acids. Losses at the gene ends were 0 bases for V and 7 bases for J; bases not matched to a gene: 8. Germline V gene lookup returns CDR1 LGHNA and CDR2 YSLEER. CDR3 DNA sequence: TGCGCCAGCAGCCAAGATTTTCGACAGGGCCTTGAAGCTTTCTTT. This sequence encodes CASSQDFRQGLEAFF.

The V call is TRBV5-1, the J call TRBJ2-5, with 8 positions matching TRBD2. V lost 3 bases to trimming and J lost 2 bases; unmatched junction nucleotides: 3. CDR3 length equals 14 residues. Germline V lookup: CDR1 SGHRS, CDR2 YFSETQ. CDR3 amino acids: CASSYSGVQETQYF. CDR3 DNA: TGCGCCAGCAGCTATAGCGGGGTTCAAGAGACCCAGTACTTC.

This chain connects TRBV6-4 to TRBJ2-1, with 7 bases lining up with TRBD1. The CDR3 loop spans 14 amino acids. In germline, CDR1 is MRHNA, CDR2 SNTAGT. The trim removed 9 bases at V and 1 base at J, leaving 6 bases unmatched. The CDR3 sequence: CARDQQGSYNEQFF. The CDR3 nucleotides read TGTGCCAGGGATCAACAGGGGTCCTACAATGAGCAGTTCTTC.

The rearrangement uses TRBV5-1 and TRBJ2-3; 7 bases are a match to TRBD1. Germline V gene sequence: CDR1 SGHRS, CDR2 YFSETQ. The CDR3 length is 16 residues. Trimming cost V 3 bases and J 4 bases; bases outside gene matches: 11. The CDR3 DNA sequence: TGCGCCAGCAGCTCCTTAGGGGGCCGGTATCCAGATACGCAGTATTTT. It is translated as CASSSLGGRYPDTQYF. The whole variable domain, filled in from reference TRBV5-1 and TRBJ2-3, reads KAGVTQTPRYLIKTRGQQVTLSCSPISGHRSVSWYQQTPGQGLQFLFEYFSETQRNKGNFPGRFSGRQFSNSRSEMNVSTLELGDSALYLCASSSLGGRYPDTQYFGPGTRLTVL.

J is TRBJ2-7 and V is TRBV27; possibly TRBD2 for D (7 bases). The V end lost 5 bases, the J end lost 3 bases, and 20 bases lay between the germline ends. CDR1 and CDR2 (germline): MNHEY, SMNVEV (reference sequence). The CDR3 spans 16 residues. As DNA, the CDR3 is TGTGCCAGCAGTCAGAGGGGGGGTCGGCAGGGCTACGAGCAGTACTTC. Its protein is CASSQRGGRQGYEQYF.

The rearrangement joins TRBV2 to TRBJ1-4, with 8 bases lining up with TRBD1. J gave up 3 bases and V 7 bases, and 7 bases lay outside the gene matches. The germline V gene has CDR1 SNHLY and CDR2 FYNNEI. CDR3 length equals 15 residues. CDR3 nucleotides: TGTGCCAGCAATGGACAGGGAGGTTCTAATGAAAAACTGTTTTTT. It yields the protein CASNGQGGSNEKLFF.

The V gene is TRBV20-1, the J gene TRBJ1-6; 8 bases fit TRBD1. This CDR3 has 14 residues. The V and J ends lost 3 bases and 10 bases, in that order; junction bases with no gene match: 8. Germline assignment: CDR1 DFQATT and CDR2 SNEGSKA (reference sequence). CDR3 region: CSASNTGGISPLHF. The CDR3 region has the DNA TGCAGTGCTAGTAATACAGGGGGAATATCACCCCTCCACTTT.

The CDR3 coding sequence is TGTGCCAGCAGTTACGTCCGGGTAGGGGAGCTGTTTTTT. It codes for CASSYVRVGELFF. This rearrangement joins TRBV6-5 to TRBJ2-2; D ambiguous. The CDR3 length is 13 residues. Looked up from germline, CDR1 is MNHEY and CDR2 is SVGAGI. Trimming took 2 bases from V and 8 from J, leaving 9 bases between them.

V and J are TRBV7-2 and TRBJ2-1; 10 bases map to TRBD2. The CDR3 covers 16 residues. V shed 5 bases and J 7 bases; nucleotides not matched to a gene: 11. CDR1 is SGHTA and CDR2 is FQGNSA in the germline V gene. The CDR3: CASSISGGARGNEQFF. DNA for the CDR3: TGTGCCAGCAGCATAAGCGGGGGGGCTCGAGGAAATGAGCAGTTCTTC.

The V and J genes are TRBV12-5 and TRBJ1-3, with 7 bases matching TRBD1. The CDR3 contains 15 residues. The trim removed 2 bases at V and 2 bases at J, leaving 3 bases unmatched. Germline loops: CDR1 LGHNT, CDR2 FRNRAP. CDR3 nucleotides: TGTGCTAGTGGTTTGCCCCAGGGGGCTGGAAACACCATATATTTT. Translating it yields CASGLPQGAGNTIYF. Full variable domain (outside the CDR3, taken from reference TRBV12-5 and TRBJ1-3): DARVTQTPRHKVTEMGQEVTMRCQPILGHNTVFWYRQTMMQGLELLAYFRNRAPLDDSGMPKDRFSAEMPDATLATLKIQPSEPRDSAVYFCASGLPQGAGNTIYFGEGSWLTVV.

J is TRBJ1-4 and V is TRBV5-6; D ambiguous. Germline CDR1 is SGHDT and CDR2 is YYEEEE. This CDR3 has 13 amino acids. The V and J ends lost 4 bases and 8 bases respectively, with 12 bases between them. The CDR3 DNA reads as TGTGCCAGCAGCATCAAGGGAGGGGAAAAACTGTTTTTT. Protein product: CASSIKGGEKLFF.

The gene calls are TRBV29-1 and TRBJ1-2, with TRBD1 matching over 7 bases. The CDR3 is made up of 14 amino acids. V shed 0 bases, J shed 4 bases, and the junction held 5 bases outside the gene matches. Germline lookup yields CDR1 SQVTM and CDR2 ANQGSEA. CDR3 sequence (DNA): TGCAGCGTTGAAGACCCCGGGACAGTCTATGGCTACACCTTC. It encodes CSVEDPGTVYGYTF.

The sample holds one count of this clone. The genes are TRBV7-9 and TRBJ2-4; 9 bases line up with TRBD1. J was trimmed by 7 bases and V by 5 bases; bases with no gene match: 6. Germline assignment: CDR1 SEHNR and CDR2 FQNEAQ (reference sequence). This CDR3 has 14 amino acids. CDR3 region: CASSLTGGRNIQYF. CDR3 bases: TGTGCCAGCAGCCTCACAGGGGGCAGGAACATTCAGTACTTC. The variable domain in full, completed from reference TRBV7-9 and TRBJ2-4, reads DTGVSQNPRHKITKRGQNVTFRCDPISEHNRLYWYRQTLGQGPEFLTYFQNEAQLEKSRLLSDRFSAERPKGSFSTLEIQRTEQGDSAMYLCASSLTGGRNIQYFGAGTRLSVL.

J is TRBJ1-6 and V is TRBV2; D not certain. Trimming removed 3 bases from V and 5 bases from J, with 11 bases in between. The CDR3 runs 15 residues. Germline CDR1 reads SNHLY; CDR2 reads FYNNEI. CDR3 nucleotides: TGTGCCAGCAGTGACCGGGTAGAGGATAATTCACCCCTCCACTTT. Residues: CASSDRVEDNSPLHF.

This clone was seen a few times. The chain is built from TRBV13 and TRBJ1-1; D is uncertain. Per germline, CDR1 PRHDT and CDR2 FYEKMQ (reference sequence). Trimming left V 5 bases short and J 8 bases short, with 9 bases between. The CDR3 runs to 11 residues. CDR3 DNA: TGTGCCAGCAGCCCGGGGTACGAAGCTTTCTTT. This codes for CASSPGYEAFF.

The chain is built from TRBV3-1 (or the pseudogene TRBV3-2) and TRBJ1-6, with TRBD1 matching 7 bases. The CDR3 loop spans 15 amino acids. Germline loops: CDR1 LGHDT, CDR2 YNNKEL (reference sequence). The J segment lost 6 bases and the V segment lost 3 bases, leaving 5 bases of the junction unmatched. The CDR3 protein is CASSHRDSFNSPLHF. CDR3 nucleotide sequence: TGTGCCAGCAGCCATCGGGACAGCTTTAATTCACCCCTCCACTTT.